What follows describes a single T cell receptor beta chain. Its antigen is currently unknown. The source of the sample is a study of PD-L1 blockade in urothelial cancer. This CDR3 spans 16 amino acids. V lost 3 bases to trimming and J lost 3 bases; unmatched junction nucleotides: 9. The germline V gene encodes CDR1 MGHRA and CDR2 YSYEKL. Sample time point: pretreatment peripheral blood. General study results and limits: Durable benefit was linked to greater 3-week expansion of tumor-associated blood clones. Below-median blood TCR clonality before treatment forecast better survival.

Repertoires were generated with immunoSEQ multiplex PCR, while TCRdb's copy carries only in-frame clones and drops some. The table has more than 35,000 clones, approximately 90% seen once. This TCR was sampled from a woman aged 55-69 years with urothelial cancer. This rearrangement joins TRBV4-1 to TRBJ2-7; TRBD2 agrees at 9 bases. Sequences were derived from PBMCs, sampled around atezolizumab (anti-PD-L1) treatment. The CDR3 DNA is TGCGCCAGCAGCCAGGTCACTAGCGGGCAGGGCTACGAGCAGTACTTC. Translation gives CASSQVTSGQGYEQYF.